The present T cell receptor beta chain was sequenced within a study of cytomegalovirus exposure and HLA in healthy donors. Overall study findings and caveats: TCR beta sequences reportedly predicted most subjects' HLA-A and HLA-B alleles accurately. Cytomegalovirus-associated TCR beta chains were listed, numbering 150 to 200. About 90% or about 30% of the time was how often most TCR beta V segments were productive, according to an earlier analysis.

Each donor's status was that of a healthy bone marrow donor. CDR3 size: 15 residues. CDR1 is MNHEY, CDR2 SMNVEV, per germline (reference sequence). J lost 2 bases, V lost 4 bases, and 7 bases had no gene match. Note on this clone: What it binds is not known.

In the PCR, 60 Vbeta and 13 Jbeta primers were used. Method: immunoSEQ multiplex PCR; TCRdb's copy keeps in-frame clones and lacks some. The data contain 90,000 to 120,000 clones, approximately 76% of them singletons. This sequence originates from a woman between 18 and 29 years old in good health and CMV-seropositive. The J gene is TRBJ2-7, the V gene TRBV27; 8 nucleotides agree with TRBD2. Sequenced sample: PBMCs. The CDR3 loop reads CASSSFSGSPYEQYF. The CDR3 bases are TGTGCCAGCAGTTCCTTCAGCGGGAGCCCCTACGAGCAGTACTTC.